A selection of T cell receptor beta chains follows, all from one sample in a study of blood T cell repertoires in COVID-19. Data came from immunoSEQ multiplex PCR; TCRdb stores just in-frame clones and leaves some out. The repertoire holds fewer than 300,000 clones, with more than 80% as singletons. Input material: PBMCs or T cells enriched from blood (not recorded which). These TCRs come from a woman under 40 who had recovered from COVID-19. Both conserved end residues are part of each CDR3. A D gene is named only where the DNA matches it firmly. The size entry is marked missing in some rows and otherwise reads once, few, many or a size class.

v_gene	abundance	j_gene	d_gene	CDR3aa	CDR3nt
TRBV5-1	NA	TRBJ2-1	TRBD1	CASSRGQGNEQFF	TGCGCCAGCAGCCGGGGACAGGGGAATGAGCAGTTCTTC
TRBV13	NA	TRBJ2-5	TRBD2	CASSPRLAGPETQYF	TGTGCCAGCAGCCCACGACTAGCGGGACCAGAGACCCAGTACTTC
TRBV27	NA	TRBJ2-3	TRBD2	CASSLYSLASGSADTQYF	TGTGCCAGCAGTTTATACTCGCTGGCTAGCGGGAGTGCTGATACGCAGTATTTT
TRBV19	NA	TRBJ1-1	NA	CASSLEFKTEAFF	TGTGCCAGTAGTTTAGAGTTCAAAACTGAAGCTTTCTTT
TRBV30	NA	TRBJ1-1	NA	CAWGGLRENTEAFF	TGTGCCTGGGGGGGGCTCAGAGAGAACACTGAAGCTTTCTTT
TRBV3-1/TRBV3-2	NA	TRBJ1-2	TRBD1	CASSQRTGGLYYGYTF	TGTGCCAGCAGCCAGAGGACAGGGGGTCTTTACTATGGCTACACCTTC
TRBV27	NA	TRBJ2-7	NA	CASSLFPRENEQYF	TGTGCCAGCAGTTTATTCCCGAGAGAGAACGAGCAGTACTTC
TRBV7-6	NA	TRBJ1-5	NA	CASSSTQGSNQPQHF	TGTGCCAGCAGCTCGACGCAGGGATCCAATCAGCCCCAGCATTTT
TRBV14	once	TRBJ1-1	NA	CASSQDSSAFF	TGTGCCAGCAGCCAAGATTCTAGCGCTTTCTTT
TRBV9	once	TRBJ1-1	NA	CASSARGNEAFF	TGTGCCAGCAGCGCCCGGGGAAATGAAGCTTTCTTT
TRBV10-2	NA	TRBJ1-1	NA	CASSLTIRKNTEAFF	TGCGCCAGCAGCCTTACAATCCGAAAGAACACTGAAGCTTTCTTT
TRBV19	NA	TRBJ2-7	TRBD2	CASSGGLAGGYEQYF	TGTGCCAGTAGTGGGGGACTAGCGGGAGGATACGAGCAGTACTTC
TRBV6-5	NA	TRBJ1-5	NA	CASGLNSNQPQHF	TGTGCCAGCGGACTCAATAGCAATCAGCCCCAGCATTTT
TRBV28	NA	TRBJ1-6	TRBD1	CASRPGTGVSPLHF	TGTGCCAGCAGGCCCGGGACAGGGGTATCACCCCTCCACTTT
TRBV6-6	NA	TRBJ2-1	TRBD2	CASSFASGRPNEQFF	TGTGCCAGCAGTTTCGCTAGCGGGAGGCCCAATGAGCAGTTCTTC
TRBV7-9	NA	TRBJ2-7	TRBD2	CASSPRGLAGTYEQYF	TGTGCCAGCAGCCCGCGCGGACTAGCGGGAACCTACGAGCAGTACTTC
TRBV6-2/TRBV6-3	NA	TRBJ1-2	NA	CASSTQRDGYTF	TGTGCCAGCAGCACGCAGCGGGATGGCTACACCTTC
TRBV6-2/TRBV6-3	NA	TRBJ2-7	NA	CASSWAGWGYEQYF	TGTGCCAGCAGTTGGGCGGGATGGGGCTACGAGCAGTACTTC
TRBV27	NA	TRBJ1-6	NA	CASSDTVSYNSPLHF	TGTGCCAGCAGTGACACGGTCTCCTATAATTCACCCCTCCACTTT
TRBV4-3	NA	TRBJ1-5	NA	CASSQDLTGDQPQHF	TGCGCCAGCAGCCAAGATTTGACAGGAGATCAGCCCCAGCATTTT
TRBV11-2	NA	TRBJ1-3	TRBD1	CASSLGDRGNTIYF	TGTGCCAGCAGCTTAGGGGACAGGGGGAACACCATATATTTT
TRBV6-4	NA	TRBJ2-5	TRBD2	CASSDTASGSQETQYF	TGTGCCAGCAGTGACACGGCTAGCGGGAGCCAAGAGACCCAGTACTTC
TRBV10-3	NA	TRBJ2-3	TRBD2	CAISRGGGTDTQYF	TGTGCCATCAGTCGGGGGGGCGGCACAGATACGCAGTATTTT
TRBV29-1	NA	TRBJ2-7	NA	CSVEIGQSHEQYF	TGCAGCGTTGAAATAGGACAGTCCCACGAGCAGTACTTC
TRBV5-1	NA	TRBJ1-1	NA	CASSQEGGSTEAFF	TGCGCCAGCAGCCAGGAGGGAGGATCCACTGAAGCTTTCTTT
TRBV30	NA	TRBJ2-1	NA	CAWSTQGNEQFF	TGTGCCTGGAGTACCCAGGGAAATGAGCAGTTCTTC
TRBV5-1	NA	TRBJ2-1	NA	CASSLDGGRGHNEQFF	TGCGCCAGCAGCTTGGATGGTGGTAGGGGCCACAATGAGCAGTTCTTC
TRBV14	once	TRBJ2-1	TRBD1	CASSQDWDSEQFF	TGTGCCAGCAGCCAAGATTGGGACAGTGAGCAGTTCTTC
TRBV7-6	NA	TRBJ2-1	TRBD1	CASSLVDLPGQGAGEQFF	TGTGCCAGCAGCTTAGTTGATCTCCCGGGACAGGGGGCCGGTGAGCAGTTCTTC
TRBV30	NA	TRBJ1-6	TRBD1	CAWSTQGAQSSPLHF	TGTGCCTGGAGCACACAGGGGGCCCAGAGTTCACCCCTCCACTTT
TRBV2	NA	TRBJ2-7	TRBD2	CASTPAGVRDYEQYF	TGTGCCAGCACCCCAGCGGGAGTGCGGGACTACGAGCAGTACTTC
TRBV6-5	NA	TRBJ1-2	TRBD1	CASSYDRAGYGYTF	TGTGCCAGCAGTTACGACAGGGCCGGCTATGGCTACACCTTC
TRBV18	NA	TRBJ2-2	NA	CASSSLDRNTGELFF	TGTGCCAGCTCATCCTTGGACAGGAACACCGGGGAGCTGTTTTTT
TRBV6-5	many	TRBJ1-2	NA	CASSYQGNRPGYTF	TGTGCCAGCAGTTATCAGGGGAACCGACCTGGCTACACCTTC
TRBV7-2	NA	TRBJ1-4	NA	CASSLEGLSEKLFF	TGTGCCAGCAGCTTAGAGGGACTGAGTGAAAAACTGTTTTTT
TRBV5-4	NA	TRBJ1-2	NA	CASSFSARGVVYGYTF	TGTGCCAGCAGCTTCTCGGCCAGGGGCGTAGTCTATGGCTACACCTTC
TRBV7-9	NA	TRBJ2-3	NA	CASSLSGSTDTQYF	TGTGCCAGCAGCTTAAGCGGGAGCACAGATACGCAGTATTTT
TRBV28	NA	TRBJ1-5	NA	CASTVSTGINQPQHF	TGTGCCAGCACCGTAAGTACAGGTATCAATCAGCCCCAGCATTTT
TRBV6-2/TRBV6-3	once	TRBJ2-5	NA	CASSQTSETQYF	TGTGCCAGCAGTCAGACATCCGAGACCCAGTACTTC